This T cell receptor beta chain derives from a study of CXCR3-negative and CXCR3-positive naive CD8 T cells. General study findings and limits: In naive cells, CXCR3-negative and CXCR3-positive subsets had similar TRBV-TRBJ usage; memory cells differed. When CXCR3-positive naive cells were set against CXCR3-negative naive cells, the former had more hydrophobic TRB CDR3s.

cDNA libraries for TRB were generated by 5' RACE incorporating UMI labels. TCRdb re-called the 5' RACE reads; one entry per CDR3 protein, DNA not given. The table counts around 65,000 distinct CDR3 sequences; about 0.68% lies in the top ten. The CDR3 runs to 15 residues. Germline CDR1 and CDR2: SQVTM and ANQGSEA. About this clonotype: Antigen specificity is unknown.

The clonotype comes from a human donor in good health. Some clones in this sample may be carry-over from other donors' samples. This chain links TRBV29-1 with TRBJ1-4; TCRdb's D gene call, TRBD1, goes unchecked for lack of DNA. The sequencing input was naive CXCR3+ CD8+ T cells from blood. The subset denotes: CD45RO-CCR7+CD27+CD95- naive CD8+ T cells expressing CXCR3 (TNR3+). This CDR3 is CSAGPLPGNGEKLFF.